What follows are 29 T cell receptor beta chains derived from one specimen sequenced in a study of OX40 agonist ivuxolimab in advanced cancers. Generated by immunoSEQ multiplex PCR, the TCRdb table keeps only in-frame clones and is missing some. Counted here are over 65,000 clones, about 80% occurring once; the ten biggest clones make up about 0.51%. This sample comprised CD4+ or CD8+ T cells sorted from blood, obtained in a trial of the OX40 agonist ivuxolimab. All receptors derive from an adult with an advanced solid tumor such as melanoma, head and neck, liver or kidney cancer.

The rearrangement joins TRBV5-5 to TRBJ1-5; D is unresolved. The germline CDR1 and CDR2 sequences are SGHKS and YYEKEE (reference sequence). The ends were cut back, 1 base at V and 4 bases at J, with 9 bases in the middle. The CDR3 is 14 residues long. CDR3 loop: CASSLYGGNQPQHF. The CDR3 DNA reads as TGTGCCAGCAGCTTGTATGGCGGAAATCAGCCCCAGCATTTT.

A few counts support this clone. The chain recombines TRBV5-4 with TRBJ2-4; a weak D match, TRBD2 (7 bases). CDR1 and CDR2 (germline): SGHNT, YYREEE (reference sequence). This CDR3 spans 15 amino acids. Trimming removed 3 bases at V and 6 bases at J, with 16 bases between. The CDR3 region is CASSSEGRGGNIQYF. DNA of the CDR3: TGTGCCAGCAGCTCGGAGGGGAGGGGGGGAAACATTCAGTACTTC.

The rearrangement uses TRBV6-6 and TRBJ2-5, with 10 bases matching TRBD2. Trimming cost V 4 bases and J 1 base; bases outside gene matches: 3. This CDR3 is built from 15 residues. Germline lookup yields CDR1 MNHNY and CDR2 SVGAGI (reference sequence). The CDR3, as DNA: TGTGCCAGCAGTTCTAGCGGGAGAGTCCAAGAGACCCAGTACTTC. Translated: CASSSSGRVQETQYF.

The rearrangement links TRBV7-2 to TRBJ2-1; D gene unclear. Germline loops: CDR1 SGHTA, CDR2 FQGNSA. This CDR3 has 15 residues. Trimming took 4 bases from V and 9 from J, leaving 19 bases between them. The CDR3 protein is CASSSSPHEVLEQFF. DNA of the CDR3: TGTGCCAGCAGCTCTTCGCCTCATGAGGTTCTTGAGCAGTTCTTC.

The chain has TRBV11-2 and TRBJ2-2, with D possibly matching TRBD2 (5 bases). Between the trimmed V and J ends, which lost 1 base and 8 bases, there was a span of 14 bases. Germline V gene lookup returns CDR1 SGHAT and CDR2 FQNNGV. The CDR3 is made up of 15 amino acids. CDR3: CASSLGLAGSGELFF. CDR3 in DNA: TGTGCCAGCAGCTTAGGCCTAGCCGGATCTGGGGAGCTGTTTTTT.

The table lists this clone with a count of one. The chain joins TRBV27 to TRBJ2-1, with D maybe TRBD1 (6 bases). The CDR3 extends over 16 amino acids. CDR1 and CDR2 from the germline V gene are MNHEY and SMNVEV (reference sequence). Trimming removed 3 bases from V and 8 bases from J, with 20 bases in between. The CDR3 DNA sequence: TGTGCCAGCAGTTTCCAGGGGTCAAGGTTTGGCTATGAGCAGTTCTTC. The encoded protein is CASSFQGSRFGYEQFF.

The rearrangement links TRBV29-1 to TRBJ2-1, with 9 bases fitting TRBD2. This CDR3 has 16 residues. Germline V gives CDR1 SQVTM, CDR2 ANQGSEA. V gave up 4 bases and J gave up 2 bases; unmatched junction bases: 9. The CDR3 coding sequence is TGCAGCGTTGGAGTTCGTAGCGGGGGAACCTACAATGAGCAGTTCTTC. Translated, it gives CSVGVRSGGTYNEQFF.

The chain carries TRBV7-8 and TRBJ1-1; D may be TRBD1 (6 bases). Trimming took off 2 bases at V and 11 bases at J, with 18 bases between the two ends. The length of the CDR3 is 14 residues. Germline lookup yields CDR1 SGHVS and CDR2 FQNEAQ. CDR3 amino acids: CASSLTDSLTGAFF. CDR3 sequence (DNA): TGTGCCAGCAGCTTAACTGATAGTTTGACAGGCGCTTTCTTT.

The chain employs TRBV5-1 and TRBJ2-7; D is unclear. Germline V gene data show CDR1 as SGHRS and CDR2 as YFSETQ. This CDR3 is 13 amino acids long. V gave up 5 bases and J gave up 0 bases, with 9 bases separating them. The CDR3 DNA reads TGCGCCAGCAGTCATGCTAGCTCCTACGAGCAGTACTTC. It codes for CASSHASSYEQYF.

This sequence joins TRBV5-4 and TRBJ2-1, with D perhaps TRBD1 (5 bases). Germline CDR1 reads SGHNT; CDR2 reads YYREEE (reference sequence). There are 12 residues in the CDR3. V was pared by 3 bases and J by 7 bases, with 8 bases between. DNA for the CDR3: TGTGCCAGCAGCTACTACAGGAATGAGCAGTTCTTC. Translating it yields CASSYYRNEQFF.

The rearrangement links TRBV30 to TRBJ2-3; tentative D call: TRBD2 (6 bases). Germline CDR1 reads GTSNPN; CDR2 reads SVGIG (reference sequence). Trimming shortened V by 7 bases and J by 0 bases, and 17 bases separated the two germline ends. This CDR3 region has 15 residues. CDR3 loop: CAYVRRGLSTDTQYF. In DNA, the CDR3 is TGTGCCTACGTAAGGCGGGGACTTAGCACAGATACGCAGTATTTT. Drawing the rest from reference TRBV30 and TRBJ2-3, the complete variable domain is SQTIHQWPATLVQPVGSPLSLECTVEGTSNPNLYWYRQAAGRGLQLLFYSVGIGQISSEVPQNLSASRPQDRQFILSSKKLLLSDSGFYLCAYVRRGLSTDTQYFGPGTRLTVL.

The chain combines TRBV28 with TRBJ1-2, with D possibly being TRBD1 (5 bases). Germline CDR1 reads MDHEN; CDR2 reads SYDVKM. Trimming took off 6 bases at V and 1 base at J, with 15 bases between the two ends. The CDR3 loop spans 15 amino acids. The CDR3 sequence: CASSQERQGNYGYTF. DNA of the CDR3: TGTGCCAGCAGCCAAGAACGTCAGGGTAACTATGGCTACACCTTC.

This sequence joins TRBV18 and TRBJ2-7; D gene uncertain. V was pared by 1 base and J by 6 bases, with 16 bases between. The CDR3 extends over 15 amino acids. Looked up from germline, CDR1 is KGHSH and CDR2 is LQKENI. CDR3 amino acids: CASSPQVGSPTEQYF. The CDR3 DNA follows: TGTGCCAGCTCACCACAAGTAGGAAGTCCAACCGAGCAGTACTTC.

The genes are TRBV5-1 and TRBJ2-7, with D possibly matching TRBD1 (6 bases). The germline V gene has CDR1 SGHRS and CDR2 YFSETQ. CDR3 length: 14 residues. With 0 bases removed from V and 2 bases from J, the gap between germline ends came to 9 bases. The CDR3 sequence is CASSLVWGPYEQYF. The CDR3, as DNA: TGCGCCAGCAGCTTGGTCTGGGGGCCCTACGAGCAGTACTTC.

The chain is built from TRBV6-4 and TRBJ2-3; 8 positions match TRBD1. The junction had 24 bases not matched to a gene; V was cut back by 1 base and J by 0 bases. This CDR3 is built from 23 residues. CDR1 and CDR2 from the germline V gene are MRHNA and SNTAGT. The CDR3 DNA reads as TGTGCCAGCAGTGACTGGGGCCCCCCACAGATGGACAGGGAGGTCATCAGCACAGATACGCAGTATTTT. This translates into CASSDWGPPQMDREVISTDTQYF.

The chain couples TRBV10-2 to TRBJ2-1, with D unresolved. CDR3 length equals 15 residues. The germline CDR1 and CDR2 sequences are WSHSY and SAAADI. The germline V and J ends were trimmed by 0 bases and 0 bases, with 6 bases remaining between them. In nucleotides, the CDR3 is TGCGCCAGCAGTGAGTCGCGAGGCTCCTACAATGAGCAGTTCTTC. Its protein is CASSESRGSYNEQFF.

The genes are TRBV4-2 and TRBJ2-1, with 9 bases that match TRBD2. The V segment lost 0 bases and the J segment 0 bases; nucleotides outside the gene matches: 6. The germline gives CDR1 LGHNA, CDR2 YNFKEQ. This CDR3 is 18 amino acids long. The CDR3 protein is CASSQDPSGTSSYNEQFF. The CDR3 DNA reads as TGTGCCAGCAGCCAAGATCCTAGCGGGACCAGCTCCTACAATGAGCAGTTCTTC.

CDR3 sequence (DNA): TGTGCCAGCAGCTTAAGACGGGTCAGGGGGCTGGAGACCCAGTACTTC. Protein product: CASSLRRVRGLETQYF. The chain couples TRBV7-3 to TRBJ2-5; 8 bases agree with TRBD1. V shed 1 base, J shed 5 bases, and the junction held 9 bases outside the gene matches. The CDR3 covers 16 residues. Looked up from germline, CDR1 is SGHTA and CDR2 is FQGTGA.

The chain joins TRBV5-6 to TRBJ1-2; the match to TRBD1 covers 9 bases. Per germline, CDR1 SGHDT and CDR2 YYEEEE. V shed 5 bases and J 3 bases; nucleotides not matched to a gene: 8. The length of the CDR3 is 15 residues. Here the CDR3 reads CASRRDRAVYYGYTF. CDR3 coding DNA: TGTGCCAGCAGAAGGGACAGGGCGGTCTACTATGGCTACACCTTC.

CDR3 in amino acids: CASSTRTGGRDTEAFF. The CDR3 coding sequence is TGTGCCAGCAGCACCAGGACAGGGGGAAGGGACACTGAAGCTTTCTTT. V gene TRBV7-2 combines with J gene TRBJ1-1; TRBD1 aligns across 10 bases. The germline V gene encodes CDR1 SGHTA and CDR2 FQGNSA. CDR3 size: 16 residues. The trim removed 5 bases at V and 3 bases at J, leaving 9 bases unmatched. Full variable domain (rest looked up from reference TRBV7-2 and TRBJ1-1): GAGVSQSPSNKVTEKGKDVELRCDPISGHTALYWYRQSLGQGLEFLIYFQGNSAPDKSGLPSDRFSAERTGGSVSTLTIQRTQQEDSAVYLCASSTRTGGRDTEAFFGQGTRLTVV.

The V call is TRBV18, the J call TRBJ1-2; D remains ambiguous. This CDR3 has 13 amino acids. CDR1 is KGHSH, CDR2 LQKENI, per germline. Trimming left V 2 bases short and J 8 bases short, with 12 bases between. The DNA of the CDR3 is TGTGCCAGCTCACCAAGGCAGGAGGACGGCTACACCTTC. It is translated as CASSPRQEDGYTF.

The rearrangement joins TRBV10-3 to TRBJ2-1, with 13 bases fitting TRBD2. The CDR3 covers 13 residues. The V and J ends lost 10 bases and 7 bases, in that order; junction bases with no gene match: 4. Per germline, CDR1 ENHRY and CDR2 SYGVKD. The CDR3 sequence is CATGTSGNNEQFF. The CDR3 nucleotides are TGTGCCACAGGGACTAGCGGGAATAATGAGCAGTTCTTC.

Only one count was recorded for this clone. The rearrangement joins TRBV7-7 to TRBJ2-5, with D tentatively TRBD2 (6 bases). Trimming took 5 bases from V and 5 from J, leaving 9 bases between them. CDR1 and CDR2 (germline): SSHAT, FNYEAQ (reference sequence). CDR3 size: 12 residues. CDR3 protein: CASSPRGETQYF. The DNA of the CDR3 is TGTGCCAGCAGCCCCCGGGGGGAGACCCAGTACTTC. Variable domain in full (rest from reference TRBV7-7 and TRBJ2-5): GAGVSQSPRYKVTKRGQDVTLRCDPISSHATLYWYQQALGQGPEFLTYFNYEAQPDKSGLPSDRFSAERPEGSISTLTIQRTEQRDSAMYRCASSPRGETQYFGPGTRLLVL.

The chain carries TRBV9 and TRBJ2-5, with TRBD2 matching 9 bases. V dropped 0 bases and J dropped 5; count of bases not matched to a gene: 8. The CDR3 has 16 residues. Germline V CDR1 and CDR2: SGDLS, YYNGEE. CDR3 protein: CASSVATGSGGETQYF. The CDR3 DNA reads as TGTGCCAGCAGCGTAGCTACGGGGAGCGGGGGGGAGACCCAGTACTTC.

This chain joins TRBV6-6 and TRBJ2-7, with D perhaps being TRBD1 or TRBD2 (5 bases each). The germline gives CDR1 MNHNY, CDR2 SVGAGI (reference sequence). The ends were cut back, 2 bases at V and 3 bases at J, with 14 bases in the middle. The CDR3 length is 15 residues. Here the CDR3 DNA reads TGTGCCAGCAGTTACGGTGGGGGTAGAGGCTACGAGCAGTACTTC. Its protein is CASSYGGGRGYEQYF.

The V call is TRBV5-5, the J call TRBJ2-5; D uncertain. The V gene lost 0 bases and the J gene lost 0 bases, with 12 bases spanning the gap. Germline V gene sequence: CDR1 SGHKS, CDR2 YYEKEE (reference sequence). The CDR3 contains 16 residues. The CDR3 bases are TGTGCCAGCAGCTTGGAGGCAGCTTCGTACCAAGAGACCCAGTACTTC. Translating gives CASSLEAASYQETQYF.

V usage is TRBV23-1 and J usage is TRBJ1-1; 9 nucleotides line up with TRBD1. TRBV23-1 is designated an ORF whose function remains uncertain. This CDR3 is built from 17 residues. With V trimmed by 6 bases and J by 1 base, 12 bases remained unmatched. The CDR3 bases are TGCGCCAGCAGCCCAACTCGGACAGGGGAGAGGAACACTGAAGCTTTCTTT. Translation gives CASSPTRTGERNTEAFF.

In its sample, this clone was seen a few times. This chain joins TRBV4-3 and TRBJ2-2; possible D gene TRBD1, 6 bases. The germline V gene has CDR1 LGHNA and CDR2 YSLEER. V lost 0 bases and J lost 4, with 15 bases in between. The CDR3 is made up of 17 amino acids. The CDR3 here is CASSQDPPGHSTGELFF. The CDR3 coding sequence is TGCGCCAGCAGCCAAGACCCCCCGGGACACTCCACCGGGGAGCTGTTTTTT.

This chain links TRBV6-5 with TRBJ2-7; D is uncertain. The V end lost 8 bases, the J end lost 2 bases, and 16 bases lay between the germline ends. There are 14 residues in the CDR3. Per germline, CDR1 MNHEY and CDR2 SVGAGI. The CDR3: CASRDPFLPYEQYF. CDR3 in DNA: TGTGCCAGCCGAGACCCTTTCCTCCCCTACGAGCAGTACTTC.